Each of the 5 T cell receptor beta chains below was sequenced from the same sample in a study of blood T cell repertoires in COVID-19. TCRdb's copy holds only in-frame clones and misses some; the assay was immunoSEQ multiplex PCR. This table holds around 99,000 clones, roughly nine tenths found once. Material: peripheral blood. These receptors were obtained from a man over 45 with acute or convalescent COVID-19.

The chain carries TRBV10-1 and TRBJ1-2, with D maybe TRBD1 (5 bases). V was trimmed by 3 bases and J by 2 bases, leaving 7 bases between them. The CDR3 contains 13 residues. CDR1 WNHNN and CDR2 SYGVQD come from the germline V gene (reference sequence). Written as DNA, the CDR3 is TGCGCCAGCAGTGACGGGGGGAACTATGGCTACACCTTC. This codes for CASSDGGNYGYTF.

The chain couples TRBV3-1 (or the pseudogene TRBV3-2) to TRBJ2-1; TRBD1 matches 10 bases. CDR3 length: 15 amino acids. Looked up from germline, CDR1 is LGHDT and CDR2 is YNNKEL (reference sequence). V gave up 4 bases and J gave up 5 bases; unmatched junction bases: 5. The CDR3 coding sequence is TGTGCCAGCAGCCGACGGACAGGGGGTAACAATGAGCAGTTCTTC. Its protein is CASSRRTGGNNEQFF.

The chain uses TRBV6-5 and TRBJ2-3; maybe TRBD1 (5 bases). The CDR3 consists of 13 residues. V was clipped by 4 bases and J by 6 bases, with 11 bases between them. Germline assignment: CDR1 MNHEY and CDR2 SVGAGI. CDR3: CASSSSGWDTQYF. The CDR3 region has the DNA TGTGCCAGCAGTTCTTCAGGGTGGGATACGCAGTATTTT.

V usage is TRBV5-8 and J usage is TRBJ1-1; D is unresolved. This CDR3 is 14 amino acids long. V was shortened by 2 bases and J by 0 bases, with 8 bases between the two germline ends. Germline lookup yields CDR1 SGHTS and CDR2 YDEGEE. CDR3 protein: CASSFVQVNTEAFF. CDR3 DNA: TGTGCCAGCAGCTTCGTTCAGGTGAACACTGAAGCTTTCTTT.

The rearrangement joins TRBV6-6 to TRBJ2-1; a possible D gene is TRBD1 (5 bases). Trimming cost V 6 bases and J 0 bases, with 15 bases left between them. Germline lookup yields CDR1 MNHNY and CDR2 SVGAGI (reference sequence). The CDR3 is made up of 16 amino acids. The CDR3 nucleotides read TGTGCCAGCAGCCCCGGTTCAGGGTTCTCCTACAATGAGCAGTTCTTC. Translated, it gives CASSPGSGFSYNEQFF.